The 9 T cell receptor beta chains given below trace back to one sample, sequenced in a study of beta chain features in type 1 diabetes. The study reverse transcribed the entire isolated RNA, so it sequenced expressed TCRB transcripts. Profiling relied on immunoSEQ multiplex PCR, and the TCRdb table lists in-frame clones only, not all of them. The sample lists just over 600,000 clones, 15% to 18% seen once, with about 0.086% in the top ten. The sequenced material came from naive CD4+ T cells from blood. The receptors come from a man between 18 and 29 years old in good health.

This clone was seen only a few times. The chain is built from TRBV10-3 and TRBJ1-1, with a possible D match to TRBD1 (5 bases). This CDR3 is 14 amino acids long. Germline assignment: CDR1 ENHRY and CDR2 SYGVKD. V lost 2 bases and J lost 1, with 8 bases in between. Here the CDR3 reads CAISELTGNTEAFF. In DNA form, the CDR3 reads TGTGCCATCAGTGAGCTTACAGGGAACACTGAAGCTTTCTTT.

This clone was counted a few times. V gene TRBV2 combines with J gene TRBJ1-1, with D maybe TRBD1 (5 bases). The CDR3 is made up of 13 amino acids. Trimming cost V 7 bases and J 2 bases, with 11 bases left between them. Looked up from germline, CDR1 is SNHLY and CDR2 is FYNNEI. CDR3 residues: CASITQGNTEAFF. The CDR3 DNA is TGTGCCAGCATCACTCAGGGAAACACTGAAGCTTTCTTT.

This chain joins TRBV29-1 and TRBJ1-5; the D gene is possibly TRBD1 (6 bases). V lost 7 bases and J lost 3, with 13 bases in between. Germline V gene lookup returns CDR1 SQVTM and CDR2 ANQGSEA. This CDR3 comprises 13 residues. DNA of the CDR3: TGCAGCGGCTCGACAGGAAACAATCAGCCCCAGCATTTT. Translating gives CSGSTGNNQPQHF. The complete variable domain, with remaining parts taken from reference TRBV29-1 and TRBJ1-5, reads SAVISQKPSRDICQRGTSLTIQCQVDSQVTMMFWYRQQPGQSLTLIATANQGSEATYESGFVIDKFPISRPNLTFSTLTVSNMSPEDSSIYLCSGSTGNNQPQHFGDGTRLSIL.

The chain carries TRBV11-1 and TRBJ1-5; 7 bases line up with TRBD1. The junction had 7 bases not matched to a gene; V was cut back by 6 bases and J by 2 bases. CDR3 length: 15 residues. Germline loops: CDR1 SGHAT, CDR2 FQDESV (reference sequence). The CDR3 loop is CASRDDRVGNQPQHF. CDR3 in DNA: TGTGCCAGCAGAGATGACAGGGTGGGCAATCAGCCCCAGCATTTT.

The V call is TRBV2, the J call TRBJ2-3, with TRBD1 matching 8 bases. V shed 5 bases, J shed 1 base, and the junction held 8 bases outside the gene matches. The CDR3 is 16 amino acids. CDR1 and CDR2 (germline): SNHLY, FYNNEI. CDR3 residues: CASSLQGARGTDTQYF. The CDR3 DNA reads as TGTGCCAGCAGTCTGCAGGGGGCGAGAGGCACAGATACGCAGTATTTT.

As to this clone: The sample has other DNA sequences that encode this CDR3 too. This chain joins TRBV5-1 and TRBJ2-7; D may be TRBD1 (5 bases). The V gene's germline CDR1 is SGHRS and CDR2 YFSETQ. CDR3 length: 14 amino acids. V lost 0 bases, J lost 3 bases, and 10 bases lay in between. CDR3 amino acids: CASSLASGIYEQYF. Here the CDR3 DNA reads TGCGCCAGCAGCTTGGCCTCAGGGATCTACGAGCAGTACTTC.

This clone has only a few counts. This chain joins TRBV5-1 and TRBJ2-1, with 12 nucleotides matching TRBD2. The CDR3 runs 15 residues. Looked up from germline, CDR1 is SGHRS and CDR2 is YFSETQ. J gave up 12 bases and V 4 bases, and 11 bases lay outside the gene matches. DNA for the CDR3: TGCGCCAGCAGCCATGGACTAGCGGGGCCCCATACGCAGTTCTTC. This sequence encodes CASSHGLAGPHTQFF.

This clone was recorded a few times. CDR3 DNA: TGTGCCAGCAGCCAAGTATTCCCAAAGGATCAGCCCCAGCATTTT. It codes for CASSQVFPKDQPQHF. V gene TRBV4-2 combines with J gene TRBJ1-5; D unclear. The CDR3 sequence is 15 residues long. V lost 1 base and J 5 bases, leaving 12 bases between the germline ends. Germline V lookup: CDR1 LGHNA, CDR2 YNFKEQ.

The genes are TRBV10-3 and TRBJ2-7; 7 bases are a match to TRBD1. Per germline, CDR1 ENHRY and CDR2 SYGVKD. This CDR3 is 14 amino acids long. J gave up 5 bases and V 2 bases, and 6 bases lay outside the gene matches. CDR3 DNA: TGTGCCATCAGTGAGGCCAGGGGGTCCCACGAGCAGTACTTC. Protein product: CAISEARGSHEQYF.